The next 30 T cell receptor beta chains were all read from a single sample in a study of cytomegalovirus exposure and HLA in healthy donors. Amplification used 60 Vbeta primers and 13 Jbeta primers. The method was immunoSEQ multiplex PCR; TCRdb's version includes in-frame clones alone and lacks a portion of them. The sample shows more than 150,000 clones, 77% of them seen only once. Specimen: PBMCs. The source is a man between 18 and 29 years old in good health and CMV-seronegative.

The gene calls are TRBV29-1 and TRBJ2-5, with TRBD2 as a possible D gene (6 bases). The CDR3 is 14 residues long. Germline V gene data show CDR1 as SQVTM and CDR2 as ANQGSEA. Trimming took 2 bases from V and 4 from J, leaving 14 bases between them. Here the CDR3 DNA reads TGCAGCGTTGAACTGCGACTAGGAAGAGAGACCCAGTACTTC. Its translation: CSVELRLGRETQYF.

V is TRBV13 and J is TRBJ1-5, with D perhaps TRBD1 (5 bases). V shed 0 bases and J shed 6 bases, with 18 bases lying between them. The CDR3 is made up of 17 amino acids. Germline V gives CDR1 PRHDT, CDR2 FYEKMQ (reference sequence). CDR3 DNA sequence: TGTGCCAGCAGCTTAGGAACCCTCGGGGGTACGGGTCAGCCCCAGCATTTT. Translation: CASSLGTLGGTGQPQHF.

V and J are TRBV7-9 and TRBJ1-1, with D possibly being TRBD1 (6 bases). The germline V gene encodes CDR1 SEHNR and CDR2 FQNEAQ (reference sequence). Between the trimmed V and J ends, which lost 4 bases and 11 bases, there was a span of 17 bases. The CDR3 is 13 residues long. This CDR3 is CASSYGGLGGAFF. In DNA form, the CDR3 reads TGTGCCAGCAGCTATGGGGGCTTGGGTGGTGCTTTCTTT.

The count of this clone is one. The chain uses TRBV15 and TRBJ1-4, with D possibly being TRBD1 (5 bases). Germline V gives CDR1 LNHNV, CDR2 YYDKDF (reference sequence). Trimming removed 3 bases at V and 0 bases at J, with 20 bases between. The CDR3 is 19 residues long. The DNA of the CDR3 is TGTGCCACCAGCAGGGCATTGGGGGGAGCTAGTGCAACTAATGAAAAACTGTTTTTT. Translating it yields CATSRALGGASATNEKLFF. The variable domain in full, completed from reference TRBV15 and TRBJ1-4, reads DAMVIQNPRYQVTQFGKPVTLSCSQTLNHNVMYWYQQKSSQAPKLLFHYYDKDFNNEADTPDNFQSRRPNTSFCFLDIRSPGLGDTAMYLCATSRALGGASATNEKLFFGSGTQLSVL.

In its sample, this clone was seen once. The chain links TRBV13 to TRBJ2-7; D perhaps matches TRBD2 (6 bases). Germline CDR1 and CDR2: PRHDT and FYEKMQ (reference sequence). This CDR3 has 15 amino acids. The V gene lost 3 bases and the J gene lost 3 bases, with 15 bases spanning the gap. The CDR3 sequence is CASSLGSGPLYEQYF. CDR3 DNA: TGTGCCAGCAGCTTGGGTAGCGGACCACTCTACGAGCAGTACTTC.

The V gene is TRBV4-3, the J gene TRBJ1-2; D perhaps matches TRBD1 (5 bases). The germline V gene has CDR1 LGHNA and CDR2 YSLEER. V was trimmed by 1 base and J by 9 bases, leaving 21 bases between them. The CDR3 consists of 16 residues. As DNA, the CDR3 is TGCGCCAGCAGCCAAGTTTTCCAGGGAATTGGTGGGAGCTACACCTTC. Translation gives CASSQVFQGIGGSYTF.

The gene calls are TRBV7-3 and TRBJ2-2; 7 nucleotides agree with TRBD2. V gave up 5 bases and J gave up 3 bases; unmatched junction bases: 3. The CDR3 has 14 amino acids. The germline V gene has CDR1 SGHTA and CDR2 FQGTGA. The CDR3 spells CASSPGLDTGELFF. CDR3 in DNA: TGTGCCAGCAGCCCTGGACTAGACACCGGGGAGCTGTTTTTT.

The DNA of the CDR3 is TGTGCCTGGAGTATCGACAGGGGAGTTTCCCGCGAGCAGTACTTC. Residues: CAWSIDRGVSREQYF. The gene calls are TRBV30 and TRBJ2-7; 8 bases line up with TRBD1. Unmatched junction bases numbered 12, after V lost 2 bases and J lost 6 bases. Germline CDR1 and CDR2: GTSNPN and SVGIG (reference sequence). The CDR3 covers 15 residues.

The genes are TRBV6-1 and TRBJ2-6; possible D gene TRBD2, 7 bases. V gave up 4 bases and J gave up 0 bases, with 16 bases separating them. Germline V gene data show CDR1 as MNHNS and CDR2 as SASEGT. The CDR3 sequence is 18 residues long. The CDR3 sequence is CASSALRGAYSGANVLTF. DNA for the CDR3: TGTGCCAGCAGTGCACTTCGGGGGGCGTACTCTGGGGCCAACGTCCTGACTTTC.

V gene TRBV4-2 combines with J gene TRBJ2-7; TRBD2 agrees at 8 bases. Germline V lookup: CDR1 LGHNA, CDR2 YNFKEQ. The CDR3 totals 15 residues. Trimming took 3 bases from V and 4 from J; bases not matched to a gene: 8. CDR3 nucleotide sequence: TGTGCCAGCAGCCAGGCAGGTAGCGGGGCATACGAGCAGTACTTC. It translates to CASSQAGSGAYEQYF.

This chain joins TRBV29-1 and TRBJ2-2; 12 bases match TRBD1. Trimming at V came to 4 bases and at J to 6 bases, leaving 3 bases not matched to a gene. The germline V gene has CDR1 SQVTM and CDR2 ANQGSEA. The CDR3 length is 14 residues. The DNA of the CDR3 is TGCAGCGTTGCGGGGACAGGGGGCTCCGGGGAGCTGTTTTTT. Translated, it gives CSVAGTGGSGELFF.

DNA for the CDR3: TGTGCCTGGACAGGGGATAGGGAGCAGTACTTC. Amino acid sequence: CAWTGDREQYF. The rearrangement uses TRBV30 and TRBJ2-7; possibly TRBD1 for D (6 bases). Germline CDR1 GTSNPN, CDR2 SVGIG (reference sequence). The CDR3 extends over 11 amino acids. Trimming cost V 4 bases and J 7 bases, with 11 bases left between them.

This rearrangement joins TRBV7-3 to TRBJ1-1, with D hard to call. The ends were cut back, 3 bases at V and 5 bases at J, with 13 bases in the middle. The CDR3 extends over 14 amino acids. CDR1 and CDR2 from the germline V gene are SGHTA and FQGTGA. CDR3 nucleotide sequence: TGTGCCAGCAGCTTGAGCCCCGGGGAGACTGAAGCTTTCTTT. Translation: CASSLSPGETEAFF.

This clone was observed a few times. This chain's CDR3 is CASSVADSEGSEAFF. DNA of the CDR3: TGTGCCAGCAGCGTAGCAGACTCCGAAGGGAGTGAAGCTTTCTTT. This rearrangement joins TRBV9 to TRBJ1-1; no definite D call. Trimming took 0 bases from V and 7 from J, leaving 16 bases between them. The CDR3 loop spans 15 amino acids. Per the germline V gene, CDR1 is SGDLS and CDR2 is YYNGEE. Full variable domain (missing parts from reference TRBV9 and TRBJ1-1): DSGVTQTPKHLITATGQRVTLRCSPRSGDLSVYWYQQSLDQGLQFLIQYYNGEERAKGNILERFSAQQFPDLHSELNLSSLELGDSALYFCASSVADSEGSEAFFGQGTRLTVV.

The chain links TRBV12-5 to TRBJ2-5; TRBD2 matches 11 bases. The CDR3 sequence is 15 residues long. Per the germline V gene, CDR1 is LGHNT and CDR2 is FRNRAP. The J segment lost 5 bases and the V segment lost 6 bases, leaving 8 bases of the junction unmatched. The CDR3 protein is CASGSPLAGEETQYF. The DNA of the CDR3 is TGTGCTAGTGGCTCACCACTAGCGGGGGAGGAGACCCAGTACTTC.

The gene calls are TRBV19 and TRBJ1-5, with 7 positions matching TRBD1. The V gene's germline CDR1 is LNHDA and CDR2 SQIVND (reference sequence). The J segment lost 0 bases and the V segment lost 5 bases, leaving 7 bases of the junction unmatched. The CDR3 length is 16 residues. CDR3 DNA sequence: TGTGCCAGTAGTGTTGGGACAGTCTATAGCAATCAGCCCCAGCATTTT. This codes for CASSVGTVYSNQPQHF.

The CDR3 loop reads CASSPQGYNSPLHF. CDR3 DNA sequence: TGTGCCAGCAGCCCGCAGGGATATAATTCACCCCTCCACTTT. V gene TRBV5-6 combines with J gene TRBJ1-6; D possibly corresponds to TRBD1 (5 bases). The CDR3 contains 14 residues. Germline V gives CDR1 SGHDT, CDR2 YYEEEE. Trimming pared 4 bases from V and 4 bases from J, leaving 9 bases between.

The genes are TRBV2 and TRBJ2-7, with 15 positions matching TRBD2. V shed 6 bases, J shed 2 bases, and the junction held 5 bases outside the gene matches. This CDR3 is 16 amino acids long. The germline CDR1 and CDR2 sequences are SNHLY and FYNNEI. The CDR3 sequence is CASRGTSGRTPYEQYF. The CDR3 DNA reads TGTGCCAGCAGGGGGACTAGCGGGAGGACCCCCTACGAGCAGTACTTC.

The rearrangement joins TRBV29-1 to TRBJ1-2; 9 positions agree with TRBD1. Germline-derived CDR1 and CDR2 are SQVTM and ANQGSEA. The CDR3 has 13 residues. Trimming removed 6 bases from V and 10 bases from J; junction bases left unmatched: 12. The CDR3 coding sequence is TGCAGCGTAGCCGACAGGGGGAAGGCGGACTACACCTTC. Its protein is CSVADRGKADYTF.

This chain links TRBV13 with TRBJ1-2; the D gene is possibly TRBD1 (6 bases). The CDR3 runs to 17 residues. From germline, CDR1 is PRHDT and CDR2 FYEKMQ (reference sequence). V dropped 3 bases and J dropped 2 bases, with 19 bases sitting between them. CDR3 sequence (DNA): TGTGCCAGCAGCTTTAGTGGCAAAACAGGGTTCAACTATGGCTACACCTTC. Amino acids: CASSFSGKTGFNYGYTF.

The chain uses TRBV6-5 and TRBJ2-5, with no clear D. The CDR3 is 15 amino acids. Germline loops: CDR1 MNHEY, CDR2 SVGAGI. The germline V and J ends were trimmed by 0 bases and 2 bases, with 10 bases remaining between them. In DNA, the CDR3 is TGTGCCAGCAGTTACTCCCACAGCCGACAAGAGACCCAGTACTTC. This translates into CASSYSHSRQETQYF.

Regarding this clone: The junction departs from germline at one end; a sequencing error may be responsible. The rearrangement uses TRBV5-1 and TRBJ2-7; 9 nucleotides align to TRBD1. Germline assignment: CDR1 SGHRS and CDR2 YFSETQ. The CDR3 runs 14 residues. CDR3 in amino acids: CASSLGQGFREQYF. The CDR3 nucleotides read TGCGCCAGCAGTTTGGGACAGGGATTTCGCGAGCAGTACTTC.

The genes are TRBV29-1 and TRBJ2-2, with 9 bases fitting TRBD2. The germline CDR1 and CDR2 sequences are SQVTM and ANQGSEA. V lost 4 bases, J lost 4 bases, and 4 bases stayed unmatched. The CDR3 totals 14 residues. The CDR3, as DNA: TGCAGCGTTGGTAGCGGGAGTCTCACCGGGGAGCTGTTTTTT. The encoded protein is CSVGSGSLTGELFF.

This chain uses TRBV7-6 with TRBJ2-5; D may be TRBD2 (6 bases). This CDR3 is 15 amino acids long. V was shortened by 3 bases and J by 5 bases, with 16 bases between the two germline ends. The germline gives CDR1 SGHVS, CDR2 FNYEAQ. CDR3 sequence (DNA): TGTGCCAGCAGCTTCCGGGCCCCGAGCGGGGAGACCCAGTACTTC. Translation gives CASSFRAPSGETQYF.

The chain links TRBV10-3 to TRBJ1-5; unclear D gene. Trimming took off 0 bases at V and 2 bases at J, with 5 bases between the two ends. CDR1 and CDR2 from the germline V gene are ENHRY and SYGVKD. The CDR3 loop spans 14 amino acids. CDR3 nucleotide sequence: TGTGCCATCAGTGAGTCTCAGGGCAATCAGCCCCAGCATTTT. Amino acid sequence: CAISESQGNQPQHF.

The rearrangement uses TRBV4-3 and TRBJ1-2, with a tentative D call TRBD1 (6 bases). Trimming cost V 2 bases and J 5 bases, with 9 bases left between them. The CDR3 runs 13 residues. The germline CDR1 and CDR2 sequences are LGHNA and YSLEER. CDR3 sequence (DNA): TGCGCCAGCAGCCAAAATACAGGGTATGGCTACACCTTC. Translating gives CASSQNTGYGYTF.

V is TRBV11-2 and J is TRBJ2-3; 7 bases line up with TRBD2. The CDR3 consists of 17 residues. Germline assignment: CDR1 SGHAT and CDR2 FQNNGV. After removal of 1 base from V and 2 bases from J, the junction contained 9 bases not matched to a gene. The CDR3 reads CASSLAGGRGPTDTQYF. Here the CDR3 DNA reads TGTGCCAGCAGCTTAGCGGGCGGGAGAGGCCCCACAGATACGCAGTATTTT.

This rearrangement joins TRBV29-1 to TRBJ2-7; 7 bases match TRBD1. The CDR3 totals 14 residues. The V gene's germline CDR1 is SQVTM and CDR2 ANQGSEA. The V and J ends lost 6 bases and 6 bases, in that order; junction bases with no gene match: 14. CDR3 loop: CSVRGQKGLREQYF. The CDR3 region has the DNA TGCAGCGTGAGGGGACAGAAGGGGCTGCGCGAGCAGTACTTC.

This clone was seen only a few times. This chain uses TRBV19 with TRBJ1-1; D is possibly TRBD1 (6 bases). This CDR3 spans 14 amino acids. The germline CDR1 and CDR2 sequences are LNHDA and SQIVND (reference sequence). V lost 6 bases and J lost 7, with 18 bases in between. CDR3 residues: CASSKHREFGEAFF. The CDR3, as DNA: TGTGCCAGTAGCAAACACAGGGAGTTTGGTGAAGCTTTCTTT.

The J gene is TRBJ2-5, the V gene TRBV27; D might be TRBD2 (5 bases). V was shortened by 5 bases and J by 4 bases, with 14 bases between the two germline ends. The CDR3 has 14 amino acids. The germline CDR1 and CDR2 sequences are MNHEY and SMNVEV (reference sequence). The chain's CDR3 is CASSPSRLAETQYF. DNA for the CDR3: TGTGCCAGCAGTCCGTCCCGGCTAGCAGAGACCCAGTACTTC.